This passage covers 30 T cell receptor beta chains from one sample sequenced in a study of blood T cell repertoires in COVID-19. Measured with immunoSEQ multiplex PCR; TCRdb has only the in-frame clones, and not every one. The sample holds some 80,000 clones; about nine tenths are singletons and the top ten take 16%. The sequenced sample was peripheral blood. These receptors were taken from a woman of 80 years or more with active or convalescent COVID-19.

V is TRBV6-5 and J is TRBJ1-5, with 8 bases that match TRBD1. The CDR3 runs 14 residues. Germline-derived CDR1 and CDR2 are MNHEY and SVGAGI. Trimming took 8 bases from V and 9 from J; bases not matched to a gene: 12. The CDR3 here is CASEGQGPVRPQHF. As DNA, the CDR3 is TGTGCCAGCGAAGGACAGGGCCCGGTTCGGCCCCAGCATTTT.

The chain is built from TRBV19 and TRBJ2-1, with TRBD2 identical over 7 bases. V lost 5 bases, J lost 10 bases, and 11 bases stayed unmatched. The germline V gene encodes CDR1 LNHDA and CDR2 SQIVND (reference sequence). This CDR3 is built from 14 residues. The CDR3 DNA reads as TGTGCCAGTAGTCGGGGCAGGGAGGGCAGAGAGCAGTTCTTC. Its translation: CASSRGREGREQFF.

The CDR3 loop reads CASSGLPGTGYLEQYF. CDR3 DNA sequence: TGTGCCAGCAGTGGACTCCCCGGGACAGGGTACCTCGAGCAGTACTTC. The chain is built from TRBV21-1 and TRBJ2-7; TRBD1, as called in the table, went unchecked against the DNA. TRBV21-1 constitutes a pseudogene. The CDR3 has 16 residues.

The sample holds one count of this clone. The chain uses TRBV19 and TRBJ1-6; perhaps TRBD1 as D (6 bases). From germline, CDR1 is LNHDA and CDR2 SQIVND (reference sequence). CDR3 length equals 13 residues. The ends were cut back, 4 bases at V and 11 bases at J, with 12 bases in the middle. This CDR3 reads CASSTTGRAPLHF. In nucleotides, the CDR3 is TGTGCCAGTAGTACAACAGGGCGAGCACCCCTCCACTTT.

The chain has TRBV9 and TRBJ1-2; TRBD1 might be the D (6 bases). In germline, CDR1 is SGDLS, CDR2 YYNGEE. Trimming removed 6 bases at V and 8 bases at J, with 20 bases between. The CDR3 extends over 14 amino acids. This CDR3 is CASNPGTNLQGYTF. As DNA, the CDR3 is TGTGCCAGCAACCCCGGGACAAACTTACAGGGCTACACCTTC.

The chain employs TRBV10-3 and TRBJ1-1, with 7 nucleotides matching TRBD1. The CDR3 contains 12 residues. V lost 10 bases, J lost 5 bases, and 7 bases stayed unmatched. Germline CDR1 is ENHRY and CDR2 is SYGVKD. The CDR3 sequence is CATSPGGTEAFF. The CDR3, as DNA: TGTGCCACCTCGCCAGGGGGGACTGAAGCTTTCTTT.

J is TRBJ1-1 and V is TRBV7-2; possible D gene TRBD1, 5 bases. The CDR3 extends over 17 amino acids. V lost 3 bases, J lost 1 base, and 18 bases lay in between. The germline CDR1 and CDR2 sequences are SGHTA and FQGNSA. CDR3 coding DNA: TGTGCCAGCAGCTTCGGACCGAGACAGAGTCCGAACACTGAAGCTTTCTTT. Its translation is CASSFGPRQSPNTEAFF.

This clone showed up just once. This chain uses TRBV5-4 with TRBJ1-2; D not certain. V was clipped by 8 bases and J by 4 bases, with 9 bases between them. CDR1 is SGHNT and CDR2 is YYREEE in the germline V gene (reference sequence). The CDR3 is made up of 11 amino acids. For the CDR3, the DNA is TGTGCCAGACACAGATTCTATGGCTACACCTTC. Amino acids: CARHRFYGYTF.

The chain uses TRBV18 and TRBJ1-1, with D hard to call. The V end was cut by 6 bases, the J end by 0 bases, with 14 bases between. This CDR3 spans 15 amino acids. Germline-derived CDR1 and CDR2 are KGHSH and LQKENI. The CDR3 bases are TGTGCCAGCTCTCCAGGAAGGCAGGTGAACACTGAAGCTTTCTTT. Translated, it gives CASSPGRQVNTEAFF.

The V call is TRBV7-8, the J call TRBJ1-1; no firm D call. The V end was cut by 3 bases, the J end by 3 bases, with 8 bases between. The CDR3 sequence is 13 residues long. Germline CDR1 reads SGHVS; CDR2 reads FQNEAQ. CDR3 DNA: TGTGCCAGCAGCTTTGATCGGTACACTGAAGCTTTCTTT. It is translated as CASSFDRYTEAFF.

This clone has only one observation. CDR3 nucleotides: TGTGCCAGCAGCGCTGACAGGGTTCACCAGCCCCAGCATTTT. Its translation is CASSADRVHQPQHF. This sequence joins TRBV2 and TRBJ1-5; 7 bases agree with TRBD1. The J segment lost 7 bases and the V segment lost 6 bases, leaving 9 bases of the junction unmatched. The CDR3 consists of 14 residues. Germline V lookup: CDR1 SNHLY, CDR2 FYNNEI.

The chain uses TRBV9 and TRBJ1-3; 7 positions match TRBD1. CDR1 and CDR2 from the germline V gene are SGDLS and YYNGEE. Germline trimming cut 3 bases from V and 3 bases from J; bases unmatched to any gene: 12. This CDR3 region has 17 residues. This chain's CDR3 is CASSGRIDRVVGNTIYF. In DNA, the CDR3 is TGTGCCAGCAGCGGACGGATTGACAGGGTGGTTGGAAACACCATATATTTT.

This chain joins TRBV24-1 and TRBJ2-2; 9 nucleotides align to TRBD2. Germline trimming cut 4 bases from V and 4 bases from J; bases unmatched to any gene: 6. Germline loops: CDR1 KGHDR, CDR2 SFDVKD. The length of the CDR3 is 16 residues. The CDR3 sequence is CATSDIAGALTGELFF. The CDR3 bases are TGTGCCACCAGTGACATAGCGGGGGCCCTCACCGGGGAGCTGTTTTTT.

This clone was seen just once. Here the CDR3 reads CASSPIAGNYNEQFF. CDR3 sequence (DNA): TGTGCCAGCAGCCCTATAGCTGGAAACTACAATGAGCAGTTCTTC. This chain uses TRBV7-2 with TRBJ2-1; D is unresolved. V lost 5 bases to trimming and J lost 3 bases, with 14 bases between them. Germline V gene data show CDR1 as SGHTA and CDR2 as FQGNSA. The CDR3 has 15 amino acids.

The J gene is TRBJ1-6, the V gene TRBV3-1 (or the pseudogene TRBV3-2), with 8 bases aligning to TRBD1. The CDR3 runs 17 residues. Germline CDR1 LGHDT, CDR2 YNNKEL (reference sequence). J lost 2 bases, V lost 0 bases, and 3 bases had no gene match. CDR3 residues: CASSQDLTGAYNSPLHF. In DNA, the CDR3 is TGTGCCAGCAGCCAAGATCTGACAGGGGCCTATAATTCACCCCTCCACTTT.

This clone is a singleton in its sample. V and J are TRBV4-3 and TRBJ1-5; the D is unclear. Trimming shortened V by 0 bases and J by 3 bases, and 15 bases separated the two germline ends. CDR1 LGHNA and CDR2 YSLEER come from the germline V gene. The CDR3 runs to 17 residues. The CDR3 DNA reads as TGCGCCAGCAGCCAAGATCTTGGAGCGGCCTTCAATCAGCCCCAGCATTTT. Translating it yields CASSQDLGAAFNQPQHF.

The DNA for the CDR3 is TGTGCCAGCAGCTTAGTGGGGGGGGTTTTGATTAGCAATCAGCCCCAGCATTTT. Protein sequence: CASSLVGGVLISNQPQHF. This rearrangement joins TRBV7-2 to TRBJ1-5; TRBD1 is a possible D gene (5 bases). V lost 1 base, J lost 0 bases, and 16 bases lay in between. Germline CDR1 and CDR2: SGHTA and FQGNSA. The CDR3 length is 18 residues.

The CDR3 nucleotides are TGTGCCAGCAGCTTAGCCGGACAGATCTACGAGCAGTACTTC. It yields the protein CASSLAGQIYEQYF. The chain uses TRBV13 and TRBJ2-7; possibly TRBD1 for D (6 bases). V was cut by 1 base and J by 3 bases, with 10 bases left in between. CDR1 is PRHDT and CDR2 is FYEKMQ in the germline V gene (reference sequence). This CDR3 spans 14 amino acids.

The chain combines TRBV6-5 with TRBJ1-6; weak D call: TRBD1 (6 bases). There are 16 residues in the CDR3. CDR1 is MNHEY, CDR2 SVGAGI, per germline. Between the trimmed V and J ends, which lost 2 bases and 7 bases, there was a span of 15 bases. This CDR3 reads CASSYLGGDYNSPLHF. The CDR3 region has the DNA TGTGCCAGCAGTTACCTAGGGGGGGACTACAATTCACCCCTCCACTTT.

V gene TRBV21-1 combines with J gene TRBJ2-6; TRBD1 is the table's D call and was not checked against the DNA. TRBV21-1 is a pseudogene locus. The CDR3 runs to 15 residues. CDR3 region: CASSTQGQGANVLTF. The DNA of the CDR3 is TGTGCCAGCAGCACCCAAGGACAGGGGGCCAACGTCCTGACTTTC.

The V call is TRBV9, the J call TRBJ2-2, with TRBD2 matching 16 bases. The germline CDR1 and CDR2 sequences are SGDLS and YYNGEE. The CDR3 length is 18 residues. V lost 3 bases to trimming and J lost 4 bases; unmatched junction nucleotides: 6. The CDR3 loop reads CASSAGTSGGAGTGELFF. The CDR3 DNA reads as TGTGCCAGCAGCGCCGGGACTAGCGGGGGGGCAGGCACCGGGGAGCTGTTTTTT.

The chain is built from TRBV11-2 and TRBJ2-7; D perhaps matches TRBD2 (6 bases). V gave up 1 base and J gave up 4 bases, with 20 bases separating them. The CDR3 totals 17 residues. Germline-derived CDR1 and CDR2 are SGHAT and FQNNGV. In DNA, the CDR3 is TGTGCCAGCAGCTTAGGTAGGGGACGGCGGGAATCTTACGAGCAGTACTTC. Its protein product is CASSLGRGRRESYEQYF.

The chain links TRBV9 to TRBJ1-5, with D perhaps TRBD1 (5 bases). The V and J ends lost 0 bases and 4 bases respectively, with 14 bases between them. The CDR3 covers 16 residues. CDR1 and CDR2 from the germline V gene are SGDLS and YYNGEE. The CDR3 DNA sequence: TGTGCCAGCAGCGTAGGAAGCGGGGGTTATAATCAGCCCCAGCATTTT. It encodes CASSVGSGGYNQPQHF.

This rearrangement joins TRBV5-1 to TRBJ2-7; TRBD2 might be the D (5 bases). This CDR3 spans 19 amino acids. The germline V gene encodes CDR1 SGHRS and CDR2 YFSETQ. Trimming stripped 0 bases from V and 1 base from J, with 23 bases between. In DNA form, the CDR3 reads TGCGCCAGCAGCTTGGTTGTCGCACGGTTAGGTGGAGGATCCTACGAGCAGTACTTC. Protein: CASSLVVARLGGGSYEQYF.

This clone has just one count. The rearrangement uses TRBV10-3 and TRBJ1-3; TRBD1 aligns across 7 bases. The length of the CDR3 is 16 residues. Per germline, CDR1 ENHRY and CDR2 SYGVKD. V gave up 4 bases and J gave up 4 bases; unmatched junction bases: 10. The CDR3: CAISGGQYLGGNTIYF. Written as DNA, the CDR3 is TGTGCCATCAGTGGGGGACAGTATCTAGGCGGAAACACCATATATTTT.

The genes are TRBV15 and TRBJ1-4; D not resolved. This CDR3 region has 16 residues. Trimming removed 0 bases at V and 0 bases at J, with 8 bases between. The V gene's germline CDR1 is LNHNV and CDR2 YYDKDF (reference sequence). The CDR3 region is CATSRDTLATNEKLFF. The CDR3 coding sequence is TGTGCCACCAGCAGAGACACCTTAGCAACTAATGAAAAACTGTTTTTT.

This chain joins TRBV6-5 and TRBJ1-1; 7 positions match TRBD1. This CDR3 region has 15 residues. After removal of 4 bases from V and 1 base from J, the junction contained 6 bases not matched to a gene. The germline V gene encodes CDR1 MNHEY and CDR2 SVGAGI. The CDR3 spells CASSFTWTGNTEAFF. DNA of the CDR3: TGTGCCAGCAGTTTCACGTGGACAGGGAACACTGAAGCTTTCTTT.

This clone was detected only a few times. The CDR3: CASSPRVGDNEQFF. The DNA for the CDR3 is TGTGCCAGCAGCCCCCGGGTAGGGGACAATGAGCAGTTCTTC. The chain has TRBV3-1 (or the pseudogene TRBV3-2) and TRBJ2-1, with D possibly TRBD1 on 5 matching bases. The germline V gene has CDR1 LGHDT and CDR2 YNNKEL (reference sequence). There are 14 residues in the CDR3. V dropped 4 bases and J dropped 5 bases, with 12 bases sitting between them.

J is TRBJ2-7 and V is TRBV12-3 or TRBV12-4, with 7 nucleotides matching TRBD1. J gave up 4 bases and V 9 bases, and 9 bases lay outside the gene matches. The CDR3 length is 13 residues. CDR3 coding DNA: TGTGCCAGTACTTCTAGGGGGCGATACGAGCAGTACTTC. Translating it yields CASTSRGRYEQYF.

This rearrangement joins TRBV25-1 to TRBJ1-2, with TRBD1 matching 9 bases. V lost 3 bases, J lost 6 bases, and 11 bases stayed unmatched. The CDR3 loop spans 16 amino acids. CDR1 MGHDK and CDR2 SYGVNS come from the germline V gene. The CDR3 is CASSDPGTGTGNGYTF. CDR3 in DNA: TGTGCCAGCAGTGATCCAGGAACCGGGACAGGGAATGGCTACACCTTC.